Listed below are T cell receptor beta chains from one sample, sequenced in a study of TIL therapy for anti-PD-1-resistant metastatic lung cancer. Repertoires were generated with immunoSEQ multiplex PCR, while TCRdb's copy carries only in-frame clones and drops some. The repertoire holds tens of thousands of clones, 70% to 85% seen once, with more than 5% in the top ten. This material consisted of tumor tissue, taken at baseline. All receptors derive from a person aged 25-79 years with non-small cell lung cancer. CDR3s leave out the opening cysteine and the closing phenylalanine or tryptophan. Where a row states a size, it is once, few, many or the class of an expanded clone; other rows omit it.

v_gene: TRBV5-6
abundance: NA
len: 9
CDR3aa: ASSFNSPLH

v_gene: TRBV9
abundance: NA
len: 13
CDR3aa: ASSVGSASSYEQY

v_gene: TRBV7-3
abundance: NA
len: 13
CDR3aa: ASSLTLAGRDTQY

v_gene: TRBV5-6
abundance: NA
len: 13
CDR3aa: ASSLIGRLTDTQY

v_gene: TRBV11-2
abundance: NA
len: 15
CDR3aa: ASSPDVRGRYHHTQY

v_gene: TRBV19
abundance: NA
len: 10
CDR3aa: ASSMGFSEQY

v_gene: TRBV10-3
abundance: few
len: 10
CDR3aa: AISRNDYGYT

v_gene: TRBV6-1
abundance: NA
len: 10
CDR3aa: ASSEGGETQY

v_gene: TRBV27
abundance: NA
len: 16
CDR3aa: ASSWGGGVRGSSYGYT

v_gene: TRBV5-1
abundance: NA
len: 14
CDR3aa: ASSLMDRDGTGELF

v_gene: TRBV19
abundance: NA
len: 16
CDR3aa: ASSVWRAWTDSGNTIY

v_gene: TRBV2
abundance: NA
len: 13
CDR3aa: ASSLRIASSYEQY

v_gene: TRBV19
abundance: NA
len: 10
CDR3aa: ASSAGQTPAF

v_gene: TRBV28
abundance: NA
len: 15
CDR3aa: ASSLLGRTLAKNIQY

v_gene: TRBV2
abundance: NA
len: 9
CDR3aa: ASSEAVGGY

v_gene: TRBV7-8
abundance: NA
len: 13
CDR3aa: ASSSFGGSNYGYT

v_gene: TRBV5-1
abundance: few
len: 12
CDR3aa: ASSYGLAGVEQY

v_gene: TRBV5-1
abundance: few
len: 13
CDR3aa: ASSLTAGVNNEQF

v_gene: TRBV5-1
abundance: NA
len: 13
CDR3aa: ASSLASGGWNEQY

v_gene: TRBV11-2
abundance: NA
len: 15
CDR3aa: ASSLVIQGGYQETQY

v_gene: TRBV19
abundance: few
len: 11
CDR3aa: ASAKLATNEQF

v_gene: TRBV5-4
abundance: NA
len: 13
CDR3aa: ASSYQGQGRETQY

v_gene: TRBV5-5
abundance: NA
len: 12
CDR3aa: ASSTSWVNYGYT

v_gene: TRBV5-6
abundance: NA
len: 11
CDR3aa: ASSMTGGHGYT

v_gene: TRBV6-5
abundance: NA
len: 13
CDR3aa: ASSLVRLGWTEAF

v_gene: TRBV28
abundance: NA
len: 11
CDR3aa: ASSYSSGQPQH

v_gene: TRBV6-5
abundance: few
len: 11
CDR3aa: ASSPGRVYGYT

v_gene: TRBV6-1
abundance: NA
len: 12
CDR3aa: ASKVQRGNEKLF

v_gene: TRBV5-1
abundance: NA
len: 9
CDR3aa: ASSLDHEQY

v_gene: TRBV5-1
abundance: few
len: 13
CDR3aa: ASSVSGGNVQPQH

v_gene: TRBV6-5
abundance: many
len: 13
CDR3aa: ASSYWGPSGNTIY

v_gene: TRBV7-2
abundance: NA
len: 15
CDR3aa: ASSSRVSGRAINEQF

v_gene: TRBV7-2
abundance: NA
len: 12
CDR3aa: ASSRAGQGNEQY

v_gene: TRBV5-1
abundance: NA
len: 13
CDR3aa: ASSQRGDSNQPQH

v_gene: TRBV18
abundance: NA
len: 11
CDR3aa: ASSPQTSYEQY

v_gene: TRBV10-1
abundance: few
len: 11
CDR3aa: ASSNGINYGYT

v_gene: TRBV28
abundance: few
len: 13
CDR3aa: ASSLGGGVRYGYT

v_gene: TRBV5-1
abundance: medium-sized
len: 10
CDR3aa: ASKSGGNVLT

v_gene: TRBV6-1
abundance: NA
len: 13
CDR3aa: ASSEAQASNQPQH

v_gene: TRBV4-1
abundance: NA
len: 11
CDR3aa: ASGDLLTDTQY

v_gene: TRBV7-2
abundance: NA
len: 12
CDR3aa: ASSLLFQGAGQY

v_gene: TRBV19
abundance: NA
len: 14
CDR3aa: ASSIGTSGSADTQY

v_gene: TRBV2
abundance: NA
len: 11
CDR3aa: ASSPRGLEEAF

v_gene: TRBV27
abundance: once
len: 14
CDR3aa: ASSFGTGSRTGELF

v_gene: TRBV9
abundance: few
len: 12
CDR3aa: ASSPTAMNTEAF

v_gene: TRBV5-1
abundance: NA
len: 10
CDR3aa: ASSPLSEGYT

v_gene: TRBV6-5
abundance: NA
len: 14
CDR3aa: ASSYSKLKAAYEQY

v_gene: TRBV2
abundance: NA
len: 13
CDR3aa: ASSEIRANTGELF

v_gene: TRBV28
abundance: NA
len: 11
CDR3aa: ASVKSALDTQY

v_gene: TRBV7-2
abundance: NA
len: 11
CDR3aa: ASSLIAIGELF

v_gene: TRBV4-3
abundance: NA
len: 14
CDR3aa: ASSQDSNSRYEKLF

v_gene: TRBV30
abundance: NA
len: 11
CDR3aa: AWYRETDYGYT

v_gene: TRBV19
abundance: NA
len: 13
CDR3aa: ASSIALVPGNTIY

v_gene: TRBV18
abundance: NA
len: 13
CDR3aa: ASSPVESGANVLT

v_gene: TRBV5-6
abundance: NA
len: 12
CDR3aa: ASSFDRGSFGYT

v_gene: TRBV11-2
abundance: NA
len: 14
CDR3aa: ASSPRGPGSNSPLH